This T cell receptor beta chain emerged from a study of T cells after yellow fever vaccination. Study background: Low-cell-number fractions were prepared with SMART-Seq v4 Ultra Low Input.

Study observations and caveats: It was a weaker secondary response, yet one that peaked faster, at day 5 versus 15. Only a minor proportion of clonotypes was detected across both CD4 and CD8 compartments.

The CDR3 totals 13 residues. Germline assignment: CDR1 MNHEY and CDR2 SVGAGI. The V gene end was trimmed by 4 bases and the J gene end by 6 bases; junction bases not matched to a gene: 5. Synthesis of TCR cDNA relied on 5'RACE template switching, which attached a universal primer site and UMIs. One entry per CDR3 protein, called by TCRdb with MiXCR from the 5' RACE reads. This table holds 90,000 to 130,000 distinct CDR3 sequences, roughly 8.9% found once. This clonotype was seen many times. Its antigen is undetermined. The J gene is TRBJ1-1, the V gene TRBV6-5; 7 nucleotides agree with TRBD1. The material sequenced was CD8+ T cells sorted from PBMCs, taken 45 days after the yellow fever booster vaccination. This TCR derives from a man aged 25-45 years who received the YFV17D yellow fever vaccine. This chain's CDR3 is CASSLQGTAEAFF. DNA for the CDR3: TGTGCCAGCAGTTTGCAAGGGACAGCTGAAGCTTTCTTT.